Listed below are T cell receptor beta chains from one sample, sequenced in a study of PD-1 blockade in classical Hodgkin lymphoma. Sequenced by immunoSEQ multiplex PCR; TCRdb stores in-frame clones only, minus some. The sample has roughly 50,000 clones, about 90% seen once. Sample: peripheral blood mononuclear cells (PBMCs), taken before the fourth cycle of nivolumab. All receptors come from a human donor with classical Hodgkin lymphoma. Both conserved end residues are part of each CDR3. Fields, in order: J gene, V gene, D gene, clone size, CDR3 protein, CDR3 DNA. The D gene is left open where the match is weak. Expanded clones are given a class, and other clones once, few, many or no size at all.

>TRBJ1-4|TRBV5-1|-|-
CASSFFTLRGGYEKLFF
TGCGCCAGCAGCTTCTTCACCCTTCGGGGCGGTTACGAAAAACTGTTTTTT
>TRBJ2-7|TRBV27|TRBD2|-
CASSLWAGVREQYF
TGTGCCAGCAGTTTATGGGCGGGAGTACGCGAGCAGTACTTC
>TRBJ1-1|TRBV7-3|-|-
CASRPDRGPNTEAFF
TGTGCCAGCAGGCCTGACCGGGGTCCAAACACTGAAGCTTTCTTT
>TRBJ2-1|TRBV10-1|-|-
CASSRTVQNEQFF
TGCGCCAGCAGCCGGACAGTTCAGAATGAGCAGTTCTTC
>TRBJ2-7|TRBV7-8|TRBD1|-
CASSLTQGAYEQYF
TGTGCCAGCAGCTTAACACAGGGGGCCTACGAGCAGTACTTC
>TRBJ1-5|TRBV28|-|-
CASRGLSNQPQHF
TGTGCCAGCAGGGGGCTTAGCAATCAGCCCCAGCATTTT
>TRBJ2-3|TRBV6-1|-|-
CASRLPGPFTDTQYF
TGTGCCAGCAGGTTACCGGGACCATTCACAGATACGCAGTATTTT
>TRBJ1-1|TRBV7-3|-|once
CASSLKGSKNTEAFF
TGTGCCAGCAGCTTAAAAGGCTCAAAGAACACTGAAGCTTTCTTT
>TRBJ2-2|TRBV14|TRBD2|once
CASSQDRSGGRVRELFF
TGTGCCAGCAGCCAAGATCGTTCGGGGGGTAGGGTTCGGGAGCTGTTTTTT
>TRBJ1-5|TRBV28|-|few
CASSGQVWGNQPQHF
TGTGCCAGCAGTGGTCAGGTCTGGGGCAATCAGCCCCAGCATTTT
>TRBJ2-1|TRBV9|TRBD2|-
CASSAGSGISYNEQFF
TGTGCCAGCAGCGCAGGAAGCGGGATCTCCTACAATGAGCAGTTCTTC
>TRBJ1-5|TRBV6-5|-|-
CASFVAPGLNLNF
TGTGCCAGCTTCGTCGCCCCAGGGCTTAATTTGAATTTT
>TRBJ1-2|TRBV27|TRBD1|-
CASSPGQGALRDGYTF
TGTGCCAGCAGCCCTGGACAGGGGGCCCTAAGAGATGGCTACACCTTC
>TRBJ2-6|TRBV25-1|-|-
CASSKQGSGANVLTF
TGTGCCAGCAGTAAACAGGGCTCTGGGGCCAACGTCCTGACTTTC
>TRBJ2-7|TRBV7-8|-|-
CASSFKGMGSEQYF
TGTGCCAGCAGCTTCAAAGGTATGGGGAGCGAGCAGTACTTC
>TRBJ2-5|TRBV6-1|TRBD1|-
CASSGGQGRVETQYF
TGTGCCAGCAGTGGTGGACAGGGGCGGGTCGAGACCCAGTACTTC
>TRBJ1-3|TRBV5-8|-|-
CASSLAKYSGNTIYF
TGTGCCAGCAGCTTGGCCAAGTACTCTGGAAACACCATATATTTT
>TRBJ2-7|TRBV11-2|-|-
CASSLDRYEQYF
TGTGCCAGCAGCTTAGATCGCTACGAGCAGTACTTC
>TRBJ2-7|TRBV10-2|TRBD1|-
CASQDRATYEQYF
TGCGCCAGCCAAGACAGGGCAACCTACGAGCAGTACTTC
>TRBJ2-2|TRBV6-5|-|-
CASSYEFYTGELFF
TGTGCCAGCAGTTACGAGTTTTACACCGGGGAGCTGTTTTTT
>TRBJ2-5|TRBV5-1|TRBD1|-
CASSDPQGVETQYF
TGCGCCAGCAGCGACCCTCAGGGGGTAGAGACCCAGTACTTC
>TRBJ2-5|TRBV7-9|-|-
CASSLEGDFQETQYF
TGTGCCAGCAGCTTAGAGGGGGACTTCCAAGAGACCCAGTACTTC
>TRBJ2-3|TRBV9|TRBD2|few
CASSVTGTTVTDTQYF
TGTGCCAGCAGCGTGACCGGGACTACGGTAACAGATACGCAGTATTTT
>TRBJ1-6|TRBV27|-|-
CASSFGLGDSPNSPLHF
TGTGCCAGCAGTTTTGGGTTGGGCGACAGCCCTAATTCACCCCTCCACTTT
>TRBJ1-5|TRBV6-6|-|once
CASSREIQPQHF
TGTGCCAGCAGCCGGGAAATTCAGCCCCAGCATTTT
>TRBJ2-2|TRBV5-1|TRBD1|-
CASSMTGGQNTGELFF
TGCGCCAGCAGCATGACAGGGGGCCAGAACACCGGGGAGCTGTTTTTT
>TRBJ2-7|TRBV28|-|-
CASSLSTPGSLREQYF
TGTGCCAGCAGTTTATCCACCCCCGGGAGTCTCCGCGAGCAGTACTTC
>TRBJ2-3|TRBV5-1|TRBD2|-
CASSFRLAGRNTDTQYF
TGCGCCAGCAGCTTCCGACTAGCGGGCAGGAACACAGATACGCAGTATTTT
>TRBJ2-1|TRBV19|TRBD2|-
CASTPSGGADEQFF
TGTGCCAGTACCCCAAGCGGGGGTGCAGATGAGCAGTTCTTC
>TRBJ2-3|TRBV5-1|TRBD2|-
CASLLAEITDTQYF
TGCGCCAGCCTGCTAGCGGAAATCACAGATACGCAGTATTTT
>TRBJ2-5|TRBV5-6|-|-
CASSYPTGETQYF
TGTGCCAGCAGCTACCCTACCGGAGAGACCCAGTACTTC
>TRBJ2-7|TRBV7-9|-|-
CASSPRLGRDRYEQYF
TGTGCCAGCAGCCCGCGTTTGGGGCGGGATCGGTACGAGCAGTACTTC
>TRBJ2-7|TRBV2|TRBD2|-
CASTFLAGYEQYF
TGTGCCAGCACGTTCCTAGCGGGGTACGAGCAGTACTTC
>TRBJ2-7|TRBV7-9|TRBD1|-
CASTQGQGVNEQYF
TGTGCCAGTACTCAGGGACAGGGGGTTAACGAGCAGTACTTC
>TRBJ2-3|TRBV29-1|TRBD2|-
CSGLAGLTDTQYF
TGCAGCGGGTTAGCGGGGCTCACAGATACGCAGTATTTT
>TRBJ2-7|TRBV15|TRBD2|once
CATSTGGLAGDEQYF
TGTGCCACCAGCACGGGGGGACTAGCGGGAGACGAGCAGTACTTC
>TRBJ1-2|TRBV11-3|TRBD1|few
CASSSLFVAGGNPANYGYTF
TGTGCCAGCAGCTCCCTCTTTGTGGCAGGGGGTAACCCAGCTAACTATGGCTACACCTTC
>TRBJ2-1|TRBV7-3|-|-
CASSKTGPGEQFF
TGTGCCAGCAGCAAGACAGGCCCCGGGGAGCAGTTCTTC
>TRBJ2-4|TRBV28|TRBD2|-
CASSFLAGVKLAKNIQYF
TGTGCCAGCAGTTTCTTAGCGGGAGTGAAATTAGCCAAAAACATTCAGTACTTC
>TRBJ1-5|TRBV6-1|-|-
CASRGGPYQPQHF
TGTGCCAGCAGGGGGGGGCCATATCAGCCCCAGCATTTT
>TRBJ1-1|TRBV29-1|-|-
CSVELSRVNTEAFF
TGCAGCGTTGAACTAAGTCGAGTGAACACTGAAGCTTTCTTT
>TRBJ1-4|TRBV2|-|few
CASNLATEKLFF
TGTGCCAGCAACCTGGCGACAGAAAAACTGTTTTTT
>TRBJ2-3|TRBV4-2|-|-
CASGSGQLSDTQYF
TGTGCCAGCGGATCAGGACAACTGTCGGATACGCAGTATTTT
>TRBJ2-1|TRBV10-3|-|-
CAIGTSQFF
TGTGCCATCGGGACATCACAGTTCTTC
>TRBJ1-2|TRBV6-1|TRBD1|-
CASGGQGHYGYTF
TGTGCCAGCGGGGGACAGGGACACTATGGCTACACCTTC
>TRBJ2-5|TRBV9|TRBD2|-
CASSVGLLMAGGQETQYF
TGTGCCAGCAGCGTAGGTCTCTTGATGGCGGGGGGCCAAGAGACCCAGTACTTC
>TRBJ2-1|TRBV19|TRBD2|-
CASSMWEGSDEQFF
TGTGCCAGTAGTATGTGGGAGGGATCAGATGAGCAGTTCTTC
>TRBJ1-3|TRBV29-1|-|-
CSVWSSGNTIYF
TGCAGCGTTTGGAGCTCTGGAAACACCATATATTTT
>TRBJ1-2|TRBV11-1|-|-
CASSFSKGYGYTF
TGTGCCAGCAGCTTCTCGAAGGGGTATGGCTACACCTTC
>TRBJ1-1|TRBV10-1|-|-
CASSGKGYTEAFF
TGCGCCAGCAGTGGGAAGGGGTACACTGAAGCTTTCTTT
>TRBJ1-1|TRBV11-2|-|-
CASSSIGSSWDQAFF
TGTGCCAGCAGCTCCATCGGGTCCTCTTGGGATCAAGCTTTCTTT
>TRBJ1-2|TRBV28|TRBD1|-
CASSSDRVFSYTF
TGTGCCAGCAGTTCTGACAGGGTTTTTAGCTACACCTTC
>TRBJ2-3|TRBV7-8|TRBD2|-
CASSLRTSGSKDTQYF
TGTGCCAGCAGCCTTAGGACTAGCGGGAGCAAAGATACGCAGTATTTT
>TRBJ2-5|TRBV5-1|-|-
CASRGRTGAETQYF
TGCGCCAGCAGAGGCAGAACGGGTGCGGAGACCCAGTACTTC
>TRBJ2-2|TRBV13|-|-
CASSLGLAGELFF
TGTGCCAGCAGCTTGGGGCTAGCGGGGGAGCTGTTTTTT